This T cell receptor beta chain derives from a study of T cell changes during pregnancy in multiple sclerosis. Some clones are missing from TCRdb's copy, which holds only in-frame ones; the method was immunoSEQ multiplex PCR. The data show under 55,000 clones, around 90% seen once. J was trimmed by 4 bases and V by 4 bases; bases with no gene match: 8. Germline values: CDR1 KGHSY, CDR2 FQNENV. CDR3 length equals 15 residues. Sequencing was performed on peripheral blood, taken in the first trimester of pregnancy. The rearrangement links TRBV16 to TRBJ1-2, with 8 bases that match TRBD1. The TCR sequence derives from a female donor with multiple sclerosis, enrolled in a pregnancy study. The CDR3, as DNA: TGTGCCAGCAGCCGTACGACAGGGGACACCTATGGCTACACCTTC. It translates to CASSRTTGDTYGYTF.